The clone carrying this T cell receptor beta chain was observed a few times. Its antigen is not identified. Quantitative 5'-RACE with molecular barcodes was used to make the TCR beta libraries. MiXCR, run by TCRdb on the 5' RACE reads, gives a single entry per CDR3 protein. The data contain fewer than 400,000 distinct CDR3 sequences, approximately 8% of them singletons. This sample is part of a study of CD8 T cells in ankylosing spondylitis. Study outcomes and limitations: Seven to nine highly homologous variants made up a TCR beta motif that seemed to typify ankylosing spondylitis blood. As reported, disease-linked clones showed significant enrichment in matched ankylosing spondylitis synovial fluid.

From germline, CDR1 is KGHDR and CDR2 SFDVKD. CDR3 length equals 13 residues. Trimming at V came to 10 bases and at J to 1 base, leaving 4 bases not matched to a gene. The receptor comes from a male donor with ankylosing spondylitis. The sequencing sample was made of blood, either unsorted or a sorted T cell fraction (not recorded which). This chain joins TRBV24-1 and TRBJ2-5; TRBD2 matches at 8 bases. The CDR3 DNA is TGTGCCACTAGCGGGAACCCCCAAGAGACCCAGTACTTC. Its translation is CATSGNPQETQYF.